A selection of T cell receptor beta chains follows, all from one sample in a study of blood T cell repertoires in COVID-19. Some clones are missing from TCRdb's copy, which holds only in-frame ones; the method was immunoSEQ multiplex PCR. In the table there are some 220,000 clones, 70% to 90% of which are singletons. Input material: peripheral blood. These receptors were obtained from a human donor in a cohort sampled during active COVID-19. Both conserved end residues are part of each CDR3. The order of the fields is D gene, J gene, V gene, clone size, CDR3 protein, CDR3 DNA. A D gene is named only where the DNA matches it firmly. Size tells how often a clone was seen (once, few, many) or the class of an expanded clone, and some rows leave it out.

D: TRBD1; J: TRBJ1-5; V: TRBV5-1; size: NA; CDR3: CASTEGTGGNQPQHF; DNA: TGCGCCAGCACAGAAGGGACAGGGGGCAATCAGCCCCAGCATTTT
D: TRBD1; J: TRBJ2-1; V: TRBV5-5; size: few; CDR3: CASSGGTGLDEQFF; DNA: TGTGCCAGCAGCGGAGGGACAGGGTTGGATGAGCAGTTCTTC
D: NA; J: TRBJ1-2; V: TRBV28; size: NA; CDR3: CASSYVPFYGYTF; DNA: TGTGCCAGCAGTTATGTCCCCTTCTATGGCTACACCTTC
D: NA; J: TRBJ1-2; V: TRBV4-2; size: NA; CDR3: CASSQGGRIGYTF; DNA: TGTGCCAGCAGCCAAGGCGGAAGGATCGGCTACACCTTC
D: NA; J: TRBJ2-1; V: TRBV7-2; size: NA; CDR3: CASSPRGQQLRDEQFF; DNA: TGTGCCAGCAGCCCGCGCGGACAACAGTTAAGGGATGAGCAGTTCTTC
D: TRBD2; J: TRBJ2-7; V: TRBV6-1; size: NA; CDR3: CASSESPGLAGANDYEQYF; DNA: TGTGCCAGCAGTGAAAGTCCGGGACTAGCGGGGGCCAACGACTACGAGCAGTACTTC
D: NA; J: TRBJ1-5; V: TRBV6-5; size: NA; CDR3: CASSSSGSGGNQPQHF; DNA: TGTGCCAGCAGTTCCTCGGGTAGCGGGGGCAATCAGCCCCAGCATTTT
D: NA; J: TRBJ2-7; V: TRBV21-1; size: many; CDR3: CASSKPGVHEQYF; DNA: TGTGCCAGCAGCAAACCAGGGGTCCACGAGCAGTACTTC
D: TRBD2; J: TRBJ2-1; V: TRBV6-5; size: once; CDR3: CASRTSGYNEQFF; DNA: TGTGCCAGCCGGACTAGCGGTTACAATGAGCAGTTCTTC
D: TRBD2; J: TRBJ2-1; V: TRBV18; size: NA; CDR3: CASSPVERESYNEQFF; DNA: TGTGCCAGCTCACCGGTAGAGCGGGAGTCCTACAATGAGCAGTTCTTC
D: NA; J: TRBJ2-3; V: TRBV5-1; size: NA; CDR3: CASSLGQVRDTQYF; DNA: TGCGCCAGCAGCTTGGGGCAGGTCCGGGATACGCAGTATTTT
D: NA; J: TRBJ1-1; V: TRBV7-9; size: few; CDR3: CASSWNSFMNTEAFF; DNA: TGTGCCAGCAGCTGGAACAGCTTCATGAACACTGAAGCTTTCTTT
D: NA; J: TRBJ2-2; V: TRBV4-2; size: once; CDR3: CASSQVRSTGELFF; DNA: TGTGCCAGCAGCCAAGTGCGGTCCACCGGGGAGCTGTTTTTT
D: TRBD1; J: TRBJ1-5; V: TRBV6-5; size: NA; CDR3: CASSPIRGPGQPQHF; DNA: TGTGCCAGCTCTCCCATCAGGGGGCCGGGTCAGCCCCAGCATTTT
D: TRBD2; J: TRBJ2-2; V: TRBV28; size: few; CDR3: CASSPPLAGETGELFF; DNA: TGTGCCAGCAGTCCCCCCCTAGCGGGGGAGACCGGGGAGCTGTTTTTT
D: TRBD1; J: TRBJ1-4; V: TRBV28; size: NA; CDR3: CASRSDRGNNEKLFF; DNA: TGTGCCAGCAGATCAGACAGGGGGAATAATGAAAAACTGTTTTTT
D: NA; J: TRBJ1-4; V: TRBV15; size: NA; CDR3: CATSIDGLSEKLFF; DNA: TGTGCCACCAGCATTGACGGGTTGTCTGAAAAACTGTTTTTT
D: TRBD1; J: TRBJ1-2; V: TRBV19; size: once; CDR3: CASNMPAREGADGYTF; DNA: TGTGCCAGTAATATGCCTGCCCGGGAGGGGGCGGATGGCTACACCTTC
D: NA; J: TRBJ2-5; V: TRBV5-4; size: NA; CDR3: CASSLAGLDGETQYF; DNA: TGTGCCAGCAGCTTGGCCGGACTGGACGGAGAGACCCAGTACTTC
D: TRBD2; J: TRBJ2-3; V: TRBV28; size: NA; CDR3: CATRLAWTQYF; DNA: TGTGCCACCAGACTAGCCTGGACGCAGTATTTT
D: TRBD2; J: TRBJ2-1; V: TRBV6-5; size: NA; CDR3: CASSSLAGTYNEQFF; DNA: TGTGCCAGCAGTTCCCTAGCGGGGACCTACAATGAGCAGTTCTTC
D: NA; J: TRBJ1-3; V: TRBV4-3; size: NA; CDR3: CASSQLGGTGNTIYF; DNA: TGCGCCAGCAGCCAACTGGGGGGAACTGGAAACACCATATATTTT
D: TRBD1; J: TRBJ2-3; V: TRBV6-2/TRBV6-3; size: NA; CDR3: CASSYFTGGTSDTQYF; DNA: TGTGCCAGCAGTTACTTTACAGGGGGCACATCAGATACGCAGTATTTT
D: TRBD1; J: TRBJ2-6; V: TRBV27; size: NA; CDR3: CASSLGGTGPGANVLTF; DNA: TGTGCCAGCAGTTTAGGCGGGACAGGGCCCGGGGCCAACGTCCTGACTTTC
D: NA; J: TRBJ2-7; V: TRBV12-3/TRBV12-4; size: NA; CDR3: CASSLAGDYEQYF; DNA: TGTGCCAGCAGTTTAGCAGGGGACTACGAGCAGTACTTC
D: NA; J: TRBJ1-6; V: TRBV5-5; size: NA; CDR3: CASRNLGGANSPLHF; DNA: TGTGCCAGCAGGAATTTGGGAGGGGCTAATTCACCCCTCCACTTT
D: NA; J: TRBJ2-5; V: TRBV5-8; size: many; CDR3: CASSPPGTRETQYF; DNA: TGTGCCAGCAGCCCCCCCGGGACAAGGGAGACCCAGTACTTC
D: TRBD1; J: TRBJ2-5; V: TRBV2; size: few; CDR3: CASRDRGRDQETQYF; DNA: TGTGCCAGCAGAGACAGGGGGCGAGACCAAGAGACCCAGTACTTC
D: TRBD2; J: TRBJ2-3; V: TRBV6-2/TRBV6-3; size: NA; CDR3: CASSLTSYGLVDTQYF; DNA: TGTGCCAGCAGTTTGACTAGCTATGGATTGGTAGATACGCAGTATTTT
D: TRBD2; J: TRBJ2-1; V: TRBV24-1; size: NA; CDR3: CATGAGLAPGRGYNEQFF; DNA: TGTGCCACCGGGGCGGGACTAGCGCCAGGGAGGGGGTACAATGAGCAGTTCTTC
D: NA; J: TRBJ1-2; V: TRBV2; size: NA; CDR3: CASSPLLEDGYTF; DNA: TGTGCCAGCAGCCCCCTTCTCGAGGATGGCTACACCTTC
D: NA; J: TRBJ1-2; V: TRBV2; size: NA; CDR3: CASSEAQAQRNGYTF; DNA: TGTGCCAGCAGTGAGGCGCAGGCCCAGCGGAATGGCTACACCTTC
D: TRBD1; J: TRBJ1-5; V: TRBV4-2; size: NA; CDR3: CASSQTGGNQPQHF; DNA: TGTGCCAGCAGCCAAACAGGGGGCAATCAGCCCCAGCATTTT
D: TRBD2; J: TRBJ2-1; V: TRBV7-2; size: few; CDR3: CASSLGLADNNEQFF; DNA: TGTGCCAGCAGCCTCGGACTAGCGGATAACAATGAGCAGTTCTTC
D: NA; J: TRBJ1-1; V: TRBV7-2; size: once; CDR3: CASSLDPGVNTEAFF; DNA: TGTGCCAGCAGCTTAGACCCGGGGGTGAACACTGAAGCTTTCTTT
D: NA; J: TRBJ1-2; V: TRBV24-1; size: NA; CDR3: CATSGGGNYGYTF; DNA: TGTGCCACCAGTGGTGGGGGGAACTATGGCTACACCTTC
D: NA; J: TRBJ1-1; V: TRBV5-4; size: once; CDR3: CASSLVSGAEAFF; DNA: TGTGCCAGCAGCTTGGTTTCAGGGGCTGAAGCTTTCTTT
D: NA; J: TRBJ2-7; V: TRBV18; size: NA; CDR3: CASSPGGQWGSYEQYF; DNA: TGTGCCAGCTCACCGGGGGGACAGTGGGGCTCCTACGAGCAGTACTTC
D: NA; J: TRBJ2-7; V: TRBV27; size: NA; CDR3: CASSSQELGAEQYF; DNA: TGTGCCAGCAGTTCCCAAGAACTAGGCGCCGAGCAGTACTTC
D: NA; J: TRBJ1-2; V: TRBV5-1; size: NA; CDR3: CASSLGQEAVGYTF; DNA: TGCGCCAGCAGCTTGGGGCAGGAGGCAGTAGGCTACACCTTC
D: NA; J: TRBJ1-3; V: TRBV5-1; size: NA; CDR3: CASSLVSLGSSGNTIYF; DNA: TGCGCCAGCAGCTTGGTATCCTTGGGGAGCTCTGGAAACACCATATATTTT
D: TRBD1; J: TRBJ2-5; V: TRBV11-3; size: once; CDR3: CASSLGQGAEETQYF; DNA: TGTGCCAGCAGCTTGGGACAGGGGGCTGAGGAGACCCAGTACTTC
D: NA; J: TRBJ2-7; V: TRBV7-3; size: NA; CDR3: CASSLTRPNGGEQYF; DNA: TGTGCCAGCAGCTTAACGAGGCCAAACGGCGGCGAGCAGTACTTC
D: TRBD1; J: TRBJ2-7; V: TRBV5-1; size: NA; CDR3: CASQLGDRGMYEQYF; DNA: TGCGCCAGCCAGCTTGGGGACAGGGGTATGTACGAGCAGTACTTC
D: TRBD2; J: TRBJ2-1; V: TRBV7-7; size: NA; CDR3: CASSRPLAGGDEQFF; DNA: TGTGCTAGCAGCCGCCCACTAGCGGGAGGCGATGAGCAGTTCTTC
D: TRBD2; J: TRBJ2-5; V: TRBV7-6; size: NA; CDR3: CASSLGGGIATQYF; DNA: TGTGCCAGCAGCTTAGGGGGGGGGATTGCGACCCAGTACTTC
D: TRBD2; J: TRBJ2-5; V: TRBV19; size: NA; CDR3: CASTSAPGAGGRKTQYF; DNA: TGTGCCAGTACGTCGGCCCCCGGCGCGGGAGGGCGCAAGACCCAGTACTTC
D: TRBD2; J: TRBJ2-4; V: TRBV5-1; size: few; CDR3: CASSPGLAPNIQYF; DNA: TGCGCCAGCAGCCCCGGACTAGCCCCAAACATTCAGTACTTC
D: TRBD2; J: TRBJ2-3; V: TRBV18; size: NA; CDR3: CASSGGADTQYF; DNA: TGTGCCAGCTCGGGAGGGGCGGATACGCAGTATTTT
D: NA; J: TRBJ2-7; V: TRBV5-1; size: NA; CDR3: CASSSQGTEQYF; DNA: TGCGCCAGCAGCTCCCAGGGTACCGAGCAGTACTTC
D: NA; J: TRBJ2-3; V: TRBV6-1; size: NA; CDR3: CASSESRVSGTDTQYF; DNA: TGTGCCAGCAGTGAAAGCCGAGTCTCGGGCACAGATACGCAGTATTTT